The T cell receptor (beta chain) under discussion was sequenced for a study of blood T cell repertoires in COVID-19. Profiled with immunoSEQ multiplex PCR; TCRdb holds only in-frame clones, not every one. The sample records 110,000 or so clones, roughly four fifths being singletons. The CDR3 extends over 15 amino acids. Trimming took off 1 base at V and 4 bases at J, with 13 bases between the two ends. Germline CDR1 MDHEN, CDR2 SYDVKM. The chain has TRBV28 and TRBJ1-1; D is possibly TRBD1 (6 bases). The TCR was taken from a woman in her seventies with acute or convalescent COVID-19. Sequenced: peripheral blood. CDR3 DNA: TGTGCCAGCAGTTTATTTTCACAGGGCGGCACTGAAGCTTTCTTT. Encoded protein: CASSLFSQGGTEAFF.